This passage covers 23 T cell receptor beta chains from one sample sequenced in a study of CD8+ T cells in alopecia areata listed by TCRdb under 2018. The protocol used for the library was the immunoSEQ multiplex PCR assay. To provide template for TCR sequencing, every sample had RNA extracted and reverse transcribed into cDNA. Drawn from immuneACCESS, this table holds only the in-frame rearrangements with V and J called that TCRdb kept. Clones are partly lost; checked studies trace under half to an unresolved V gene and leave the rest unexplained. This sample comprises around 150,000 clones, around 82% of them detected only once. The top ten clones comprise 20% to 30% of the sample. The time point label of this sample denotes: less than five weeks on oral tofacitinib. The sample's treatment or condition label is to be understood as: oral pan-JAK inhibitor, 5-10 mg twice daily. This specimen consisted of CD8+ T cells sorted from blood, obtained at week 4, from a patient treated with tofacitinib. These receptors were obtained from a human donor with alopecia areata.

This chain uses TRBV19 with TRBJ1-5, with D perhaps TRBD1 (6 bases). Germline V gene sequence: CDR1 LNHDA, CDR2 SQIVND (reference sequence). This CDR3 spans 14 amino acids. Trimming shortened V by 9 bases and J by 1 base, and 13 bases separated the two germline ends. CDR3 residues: CASEQGQSNQPQHF. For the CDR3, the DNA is TGTGCCAGCGAACAGGGTCAAAGCAATCAGCCCCAGCATTTT.

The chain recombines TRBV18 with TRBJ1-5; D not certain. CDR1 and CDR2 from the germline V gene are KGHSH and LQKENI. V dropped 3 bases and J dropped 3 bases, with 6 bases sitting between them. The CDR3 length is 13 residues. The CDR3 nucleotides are TGTGCCAGCTCACCTAGGACCAATCAGCCCCAGCATTTT. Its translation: CASSPRTNQPQHF.

This chain's CDR3 is CASSQGVEGIGGYTF. In nucleotides, the CDR3 is TGTGCCAGCAGCCAAGGCGTCGAGGGGATCGGGGGCTACACCTTC. The rearrangement joins TRBV7-9 to TRBJ1-2, with D perhaps TRBD1 (5 bases). The CDR3 contains 15 residues. V dropped 5 bases and J dropped 8 bases, with 21 bases sitting between them. CDR1 is SEHNR and CDR2 is FQNEAQ in the germline V gene (reference sequence). Filled out from reference TRBV7-9 and TRBJ1-2, the complete variable domain reads DTGVSQNPRHKITKRGQNVTFRCDPISEHNRLYWYRQTLGQGPEFLTYFQNEAQLEKSRLLSDRFSAERPKGSFSTLEIQRTEQGDSAMYLCASSQGVEGIGGYTFGSGTRLTVV.

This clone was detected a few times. The CDR3 nucleotides read TGTGCCAGTAGTCCACGACAGGGTTACGAGCAGTACTTC. It is translated as CASSPRQGYEQYF. V is TRBV19 and J is TRBJ2-7, with 7 nucleotides matching TRBD1. The CDR3 has 13 residues. V dropped 5 bases and J dropped 4; count of bases not matched to a gene: 5. The V gene's germline CDR1 is LNHDA and CDR2 SQIVND (reference sequence).

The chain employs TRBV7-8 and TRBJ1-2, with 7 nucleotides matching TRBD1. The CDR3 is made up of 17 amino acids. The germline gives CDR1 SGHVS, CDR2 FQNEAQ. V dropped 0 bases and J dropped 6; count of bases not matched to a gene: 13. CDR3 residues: CASSLAYGQASEDGYTF. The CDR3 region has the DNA TGTGCCAGCAGCTTAGCATACGGACAGGCCAGCGAGGATGGCTACACCTTC.

The CDR3 here is CASSLVSLEETQYF. For the CDR3, the DNA is TGTGCCAGCAGCTTAGTCTCTCTAGAGGAGACCCAGTACTTC. The chain recombines TRBV7-9 with TRBJ2-5; no clear D. Germline CDR1 is SEHNR and CDR2 is FQNEAQ (reference sequence). This CDR3 has 14 amino acids. V lost 1 base to trimming and J lost 5 bases, with 11 bases between them.

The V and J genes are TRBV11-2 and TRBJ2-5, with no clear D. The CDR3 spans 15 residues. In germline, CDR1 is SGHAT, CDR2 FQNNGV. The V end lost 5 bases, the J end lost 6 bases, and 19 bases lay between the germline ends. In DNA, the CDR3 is TGTGCCAGCAGCCCCGGGTCCGGCCCCGGACAGACCCAGTACTTC. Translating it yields CASSPGSGPGQTQYF.

Written as DNA, the CDR3 is TGTGCCAGCAGCTTAGACAGGGATGGACACGAGCAGTACTTC. It specifies CASSLDRDGHEQYF. The chain links TRBV7-9 to TRBJ2-7; D is perhaps TRBD1 (6 bases). The CDR3 is made up of 14 amino acids. The germline CDR1 and CDR2 sequences are SEHNR and FQNEAQ (reference sequence). The germline V and J ends were trimmed by 1 base and 5 bases, with 12 bases remaining between them.

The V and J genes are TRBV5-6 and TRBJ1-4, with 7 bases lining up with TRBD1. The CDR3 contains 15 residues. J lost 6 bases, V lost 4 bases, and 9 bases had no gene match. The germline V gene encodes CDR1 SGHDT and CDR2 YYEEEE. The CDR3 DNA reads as TGTGCCAGCAGCCCCACTACAGGGGCCCATGAAAAACTGTTTTTT. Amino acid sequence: CASSPTTGAHEKLFF.

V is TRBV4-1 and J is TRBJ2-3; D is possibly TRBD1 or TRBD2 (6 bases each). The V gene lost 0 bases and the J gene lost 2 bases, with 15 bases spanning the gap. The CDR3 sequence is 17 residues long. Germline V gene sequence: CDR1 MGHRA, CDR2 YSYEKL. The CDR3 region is CASSQDKAGEDTDTQYF. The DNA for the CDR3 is TGCGCCAGCAGCCAAGACAAGGCAGGGGAGGACACAGATACGCAGTATTTT.

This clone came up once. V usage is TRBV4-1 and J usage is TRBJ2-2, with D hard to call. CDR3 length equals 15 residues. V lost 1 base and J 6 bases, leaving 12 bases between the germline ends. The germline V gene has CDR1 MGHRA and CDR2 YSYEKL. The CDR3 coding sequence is TGCGCCAGCAGCCAAGTAGCAGGTTCCGCCGGGGAGCTGTTTTTT. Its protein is CASSQVAGSAGELFF.

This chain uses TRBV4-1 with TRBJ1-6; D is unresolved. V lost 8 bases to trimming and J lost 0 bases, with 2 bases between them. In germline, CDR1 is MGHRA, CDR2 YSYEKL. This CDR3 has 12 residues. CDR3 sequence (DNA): TGCGCCAGCGGCTCCTATAATTCACCCCTCCACTTT. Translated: CASGSYNSPLHF.

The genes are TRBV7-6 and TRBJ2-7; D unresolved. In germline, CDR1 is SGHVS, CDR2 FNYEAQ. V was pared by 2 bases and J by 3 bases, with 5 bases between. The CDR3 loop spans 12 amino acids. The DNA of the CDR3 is TGTGCCAGCAGCTTACGTGGCTACGAGCAGTACTTC. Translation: CASSLRGYEQYF. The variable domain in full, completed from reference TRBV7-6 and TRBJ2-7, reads GAGVSQSPRYKVTKRGQDVALRCDPISGHVSLYWYRQALGQGPEFLTYFNYEAQQDKSGLPNDRFSAERPEGSISTLTIQRTEQRDSAMYRCASSLRGYEQYFGPGTRLTVT.

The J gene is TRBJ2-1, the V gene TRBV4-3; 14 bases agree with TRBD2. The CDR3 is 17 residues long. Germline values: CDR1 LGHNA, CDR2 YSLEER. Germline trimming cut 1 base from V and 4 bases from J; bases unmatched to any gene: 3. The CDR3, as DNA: TGCGCCAGCAGCCAAGGGACTAGCGGGGGGTATTACAATGAGCAGTTCTTC. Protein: CASSQGTSGGYYNEQFF.

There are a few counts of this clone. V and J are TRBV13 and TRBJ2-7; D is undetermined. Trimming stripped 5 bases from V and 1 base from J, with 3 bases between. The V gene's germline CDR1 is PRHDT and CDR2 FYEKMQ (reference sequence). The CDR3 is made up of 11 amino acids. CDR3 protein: CASSLSYEQYF. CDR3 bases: TGTGCCAGCAGCCTATCCTACGAGCAGTACTTC.

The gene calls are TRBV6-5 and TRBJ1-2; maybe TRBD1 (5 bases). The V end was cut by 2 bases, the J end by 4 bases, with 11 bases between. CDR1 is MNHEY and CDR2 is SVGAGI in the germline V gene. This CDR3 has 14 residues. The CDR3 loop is CASSYKQGGYGYTF. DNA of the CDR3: TGTGCCAGCAGTTACAAGCAGGGCGGCTATGGCTACACCTTC.

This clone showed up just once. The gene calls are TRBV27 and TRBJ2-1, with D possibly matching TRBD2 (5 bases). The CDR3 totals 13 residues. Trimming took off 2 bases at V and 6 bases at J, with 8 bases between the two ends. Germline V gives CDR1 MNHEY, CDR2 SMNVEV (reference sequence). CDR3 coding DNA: TGTGCCAGCAGTTTAAGAGGGATCAATGAGCAGTTCTTC. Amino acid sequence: CASSLRGINEQFF.

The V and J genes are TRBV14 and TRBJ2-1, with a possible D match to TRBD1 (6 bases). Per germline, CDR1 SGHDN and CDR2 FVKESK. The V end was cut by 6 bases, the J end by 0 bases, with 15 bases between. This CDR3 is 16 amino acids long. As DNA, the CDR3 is TGTGCCAGCAGACATACTACAGGGAGCTCCTACAATGAGCAGTTCTTC. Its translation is CASRHTTGSSYNEQFF.

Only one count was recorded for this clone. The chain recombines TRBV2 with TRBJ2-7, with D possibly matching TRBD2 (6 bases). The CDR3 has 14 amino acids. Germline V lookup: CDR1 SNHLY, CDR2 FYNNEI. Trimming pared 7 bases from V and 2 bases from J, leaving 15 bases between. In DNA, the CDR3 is TGTGCCAGCACGGGGGAGTACCCCACCTACGAGCAGTACTTC. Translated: CASTGEYPTYEQYF.

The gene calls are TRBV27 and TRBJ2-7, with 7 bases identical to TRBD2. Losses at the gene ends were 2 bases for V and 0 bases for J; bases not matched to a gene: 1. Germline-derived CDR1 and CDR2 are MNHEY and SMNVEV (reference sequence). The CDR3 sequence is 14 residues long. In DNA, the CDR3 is TGTGCCAGCAGTTTACGGGGGGACTCCTACGAGCAGTACTTC. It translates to CASSLRGDSYEQYF.

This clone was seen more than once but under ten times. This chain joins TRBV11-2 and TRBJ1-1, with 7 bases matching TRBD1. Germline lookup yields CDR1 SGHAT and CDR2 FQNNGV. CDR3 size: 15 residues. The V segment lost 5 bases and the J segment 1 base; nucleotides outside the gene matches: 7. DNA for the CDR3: TGTGCCAGCAGCACCAGTAACAGGGGGAACACTGAAGCTTTCTTT. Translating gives CASSTSNRGNTEAFF.

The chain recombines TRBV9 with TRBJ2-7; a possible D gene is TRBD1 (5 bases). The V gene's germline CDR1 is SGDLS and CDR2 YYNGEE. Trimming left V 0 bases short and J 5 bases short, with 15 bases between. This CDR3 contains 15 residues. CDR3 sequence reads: CASSVGGQGHNEQYF. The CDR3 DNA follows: TGTGCCAGCAGCGTAGGAGGTCAGGGTCACAACGAGCAGTACTTC.

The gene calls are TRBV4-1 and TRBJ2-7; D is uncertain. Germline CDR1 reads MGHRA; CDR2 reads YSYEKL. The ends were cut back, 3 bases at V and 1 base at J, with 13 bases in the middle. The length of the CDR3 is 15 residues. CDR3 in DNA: TGCGCCAGCAGCCAGGGTCGGACCCCTTCCTACGAGCAGTACTTC. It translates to CASSQGRTPSYEQYF.